These 18 T cell receptor beta chains share one sample of origin, sequenced in a study of tumor-infiltrating lymphocytes in localized non-small cell lung cancer. Assay used: immunoSEQ multiplex PCR; TCRdb lists only in-frame clones, some missing. The table lists some 15,000 clones, roughly two thirds of them singletons. The sequencing input was lung tumor tissue. The receptors stem from a human donor with non-small cell lung cancer.

The chain is built from TRBV4-2 and TRBJ2-5; 14 nucleotides align to TRBD2. After removal of 0 bases from V and 5 bases from J, the junction contained 11 bases not matched to a gene. This CDR3 comprises 19 residues. CDR1 and CDR2 from the germline V gene are LGHNA and YNFKEQ. CDR3 residues: CASSQEALTSGRARETQYF. DNA of the CDR3: TGTGCCAGCAGCCAAGAGGCCTTGACTAGCGGGAGGGCCAGGGAGACCCAGTACTTC.

The sample holds one count of this clone. DNA of the CDR3: TGCGCCAGCAGCTTGTCTGCGGGACAGGGTTCCGGGGAGCTGTTTTTT. Amino acids: CASSLSAGQGSGELFF. The J gene is TRBJ2-2, the V gene TRBV5-1, with 9 bases lining up with TRBD1. V lost 1 base to trimming and J lost 6 bases; unmatched junction nucleotides: 7. CDR3 size: 16 residues. Germline assignment: CDR1 SGHRS and CDR2 YFSETQ.

The chain couples TRBV19 to TRBJ1-6; no clear D. Looked up from germline, CDR1 is LNHDA and CDR2 is SQIVND (reference sequence). CDR3 length: 14 residues. Trimming took 3 bases from V and 7 from J, leaving 10 bases between them. The CDR3: CASSMTGTNSPLHF. The CDR3 DNA is TGTGCCAGTAGTATGACCGGTACCAATTCACCCCTCCACTTT.

The gene calls are TRBV7-2 and TRBJ2-1; the D gene is possibly TRBD1 (6 bases). CDR1 and CDR2 from the germline V gene are SGHTA and FQGNSA. Deletions cut 0 bases from V and 4 bases from J, with 10 bases between. The CDR3 has 15 residues. The CDR3 loop reads CASSLAVGTYNEQFF. CDR3 nucleotides: TGTGCCAGCAGCTTAGCCGTGGGGACATACAATGAGCAGTTCTTC.

The rearrangement links TRBV10-3 to TRBJ2-3, with 11 nucleotides matching TRBD1. Germline V lookup: CDR1 ENHRY, CDR2 SYGVKD. This CDR3 spans 18 amino acids. Trimming took 7 bases from V and 2 from J; bases not matched to a gene: 14. The CDR3 spells CAITPDRGRAHNTDTQYF. CDR3 nucleotides: TGTGCCATCACCCCGGACAGGGGGCGGGCACACAACACAGATACGCAGTATTTT.

The V call is TRBV6-5, the J call TRBJ1-6, with a weak D call TRBD1 (5 bases). The CDR3 is made up of 14 amino acids. CDR1 and CDR2 (germline): MNHEY, SVGAGI. V was cut by 5 bases and J by 5 bases, with 10 bases left in between. As DNA, the CDR3 is TGTGCCAGCAGTCAACGGGGGGATAATTCACCCCTCCACTTT. Translation: CASSQRGDNSPLHF.

V gene TRBV6-6 combines with J gene TRBJ2-2, with D perhaps TRBD1 (5 bases). There are 15 residues in the CDR3. Trimming removed 1 base from V and 1 base from J, with 7 bases in between. Germline V gives CDR1 MNHNY, CDR2 SVGAGI (reference sequence). CDR3 amino acids: CASSYYRQNTGELFF. CDR3 nucleotides: TGTGCCAGCAGTTACTACAGGCAGAACACCGGGGAGCTGTTTTTT.

This clone was counted between two and nine times. V is TRBV6-1 and J is TRBJ1-5, with D uncertain. The germline CDR1 and CDR2 sequences are MNHNS and SASEGT. The V end lost 6 bases, the J end lost 2 bases, and 11 bases lay between the germline ends. The length of the CDR3 is 14 residues. The CDR3 sequence: CASREWRGNQPQHF. The DNA of the CDR3 is TGTGCCAGCAGAGAATGGAGGGGCAATCAGCCCCAGCATTTT.

The rearrangement links TRBV4-1 to TRBJ1-1; D is uncertain. Germline assignment: CDR1 MGHRA and CDR2 YSYEKL. There are 14 residues in the CDR3. The V gene lost 0 bases and the J gene lost 8 bases, with 13 bases spanning the gap. The CDR3 loop is CASSQEVPEAEAFF. CDR3 nucleotides: TGCGCCAGCAGCCAAGAGGTGCCCGAGGCGGAAGCTTTCTTT.

The rearrangement links TRBV7-2 to TRBJ2-3; unclear D gene. V was trimmed by 0 bases and J by 0 bases, leaving 7 bases between them. Germline-derived CDR1 and CDR2 are SGHTA and FQGNSA. There are 15 residues in the CDR3. The CDR3 region is CASSLAATSTDTQYF. In nucleotides, the CDR3 is TGTGCCAGCAGCTTAGCGGCCACTAGCACAGATACGCAGTATTTT.

This chain links TRBV30 with TRBJ2-5, with 11 bases lining up with TRBD1. The end of the DNA aligns better with TRBJ2-7, so the J call may be wrong. The V gene's germline CDR1 is GTSNPN and CDR2 SVGIG (reference sequence). CDR3 length: 15 residues. The CDR3 is CAWDFGTGGSGEQYF. In DNA form, the CDR3 reads TGTGCCTGGGACTTCGGGACAGGGGGGTCCGGCGAGCAGTACTTC.

The count of this clone is one. The chain combines TRBV6-6 with TRBJ2-1, with D possibly being TRBD2 (7 bases). CDR1 is MNHNY, CDR2 SVGAGI, per germline (reference sequence). V lost 4 bases and J 3 bases, leaving 10 bases between the germline ends. The length of the CDR3 is 14 residues. CDR3 in DNA: TGTGCCAGCAGTTCAGGGGAGGGCTACAATGAGCAGTTCTTC. Protein sequence: CASSSGEGYNEQFF.

The chain uses TRBV7-9 and TRBJ2-5; 8 bases agree with TRBD2. The V gene's germline CDR1 is SEHNR and CDR2 FQNEAQ (reference sequence). This CDR3 has 15 residues. Unmatched junction bases numbered 10, after V lost 5 bases and J lost 5 bases. DNA for the CDR3: TGTGCCAGCAGCAAACGACTAGCGAGAGAGGAGACCCAGTACTTC. Protein: CASSKRLAREETQYF.

Here the CDR3 reads CASSLVLVAGNTGELFF. Here the CDR3 DNA reads TGTGCCAGCAGCTTGGTCTTGGTAGCGGGGAACACCGGGGAGCTGTTTTTT. This sequence joins TRBV5-4 and TRBJ2-2; 7 bases match TRBD2. This CDR3 has 17 amino acids. The ends lost 0 bases at V and 1 base at J; junction bases unmatched: 6. In germline, CDR1 is SGHNT, CDR2 YYREEE (reference sequence). The variable domain in full, with the rest retrieved from reference TRBV5-4 and TRBJ2-2, is ETGVTQSPTHLIKTRGQQVTLRCSSQSGHNTVSWYQQALGQGPQFIFQYYREEENGRGNFPPRFSGLQFPNYSSELNVNALELDDSALYLCASSLVLVAGNTGELFFGEGSRLTVL.

V gene TRBV7-2 combines with J gene TRBJ1-2; 7 bases align to TRBD1. The ends lost 5 bases at V and 7 bases at J; junction bases unmatched: 13. The CDR3 is 15 residues long. CDR1 is SGHTA and CDR2 is FQGNSA in the germline V gene. CDR3 nucleotide sequence: TGTGCCAGCAGCACATATAGGGGGCGATCGGGTGGCTACACCTTC. As protein: CASSTYRGRSGGYTF.

V gene TRBV9 combines with J gene TRBJ2-1; TRBD2 might be the D (5 bases). V gave up 0 bases and J gave up 1 base, with 5 bases separating them. This CDR3 has 14 amino acids. Germline lookup yields CDR1 SGDLS and CDR2 YYNGEE. CDR3 sequence (DNA): TGTGCCAGCAGCGTAGCGGGGTCCTACAATGAGCAGTTCTTC. Translation gives CASSVAGSYNEQFF. The variable domain in full, with the rest retrieved from reference TRBV9 and TRBJ2-1, is DSGVTQTPKHLITATGQRVTLRCSPRSGDLSVYWYQQSLDQGLQFLIQYYNGEERAKGNILERFSAQQFPDLHSELNLSSLELGDSALYFCASSVAGSYNEQFFGPGTRLTVL.

This chain links TRBV6-5 with TRBJ2-1; maybe TRBD1 (6 bases). The V end was cut by 5 bases, the J end by 3 bases, with 14 bases between. Per the germline V gene, CDR1 is MNHEY and CDR2 is SVGAGI. CDR3 length: 15 amino acids. CDR3 residues: CASSTRQVYYNEQFF. The CDR3 region has the DNA TGTGCCAGCAGTACTAGACAGGTCTACTACAATGAGCAGTTCTTC.

The V and J genes are TRBV13 and TRBJ1-4; 7 bases line up with TRBD1. Germline V gene sequence: CDR1 PRHDT, CDR2 FYEKMQ (reference sequence). Trimming at V came to 0 bases and at J to 7 bases, leaving 11 bases not matched to a gene. The length of the CDR3 is 17 residues. Here the CDR3 DNA reads TGTGCCAGCAGCTTAGGGATCCAGGGGGGAGCAGGTGAAAAACTGTTTTTT. Its translation is CASSLGIQGGAGEKLFF.